This passage covers 26 T cell receptor beta chains from one sample sequenced in a study of blood T cell repertoires in COVID-19. Sequencing used immunoSEQ multiplex PCR; TCRdb keeps in-frame clones, though not all of them. The sample carries 200,000 to 250,000 clones, 80% to 95% recorded once. The sample was PBMCs or T cells enriched from blood (not recorded which). These receptors all come from a woman aged 18 to 35 who had recovered from COVID-19.

The rearrangement joins TRBV3-1 (or the pseudogene TRBV3-2) to TRBJ2-5, with 7 bases fitting TRBD2. Trimming at V came to 4 bases and at J to 4 bases, leaving 0 bases not matched to a gene. The CDR3 contains 12 residues. Per the germline V gene, CDR1 is LGHDT and CDR2 is YNNKEL (reference sequence). This CDR3 is CASSRGGETQYF. The CDR3 coding sequence is TGTGCCAGCAGCCGGGGGGGAGAGACCCAGTACTTC.

This chain uses TRBV9 with TRBJ1-2, with D uncertain. V lost 0 bases, J lost 2 bases, and 5 bases lay in between. This CDR3 is 13 amino acids long. Germline V gene data show CDR1 as SGDLS and CDR2 as YYNGEE. CDR3 region: CASSVARNYGYTF. CDR3 bases: TGTGCCAGCAGCGTAGCCAGGAACTATGGCTACACCTTC.

This chain joins TRBV19 and TRBJ1-2; TRBD1 is a possible D gene (5 bases). Per the germline V gene, CDR1 is LNHDA and CDR2 is SQIVND (reference sequence). Trimming took off 7 bases at V and 7 bases at J, with 13 bases between the two ends. This CDR3 has 12 residues. CDR3 loop: CASTGEKAGYTF. In DNA, the CDR3 is TGTGCCAGTACGGGGGAAAAGGCTGGCTACACCTTC.

The chain carries TRBV14 and TRBJ2-7; TRBD2 is a possible D gene (5 bases). Germline CDR1 and CDR2: SGHDN and FVKESK. The CDR3 has 13 residues. V was shortened by 4 bases and J by 8 bases, with 15 bases between the two germline ends. The CDR3 reads CASSPPGFDKQYF. The CDR3 region has the DNA TGTGCCAGCAGCCCCCCGGGGTTTGATAAGCAGTACTTC.

The chain carries TRBV11-2 and TRBJ1-6, with 9 bases lining up with TRBD1. The CDR3 has 15 residues. Germline V CDR1 and CDR2: SGHAT, FQNNGV. Trimming removed 5 bases from V and 9 bases from J; junction bases left unmatched: 8. The CDR3 sequence is CASSILTGGISPLHF. The CDR3 DNA sequence: TGTGCCAGCAGCATCCTGACAGGGGGAATTTCACCCCTCCACTTT.

This rearrangement joins TRBV5-1 to TRBJ2-5; a weak D match, TRBD2 (6 bases). Germline CDR1 and CDR2: SGHRS and YFSETQ. The length of the CDR3 is 13 residues. V lost 4 bases and J 9 bases, leaving 16 bases between the germline ends. CDR3 in amino acids: CASSRDSGMSQYF. CDR3 bases: TGCGCCAGCAGCCGGGACTCCGGCATGTCCCAGTACTTC.

The chain employs TRBV12-3 or TRBV12-4 and TRBJ2-1, with a possible D match to TRBD2 (5 bases). CDR3 size: 12 residues. V gave up 6 bases and J gave up 7 bases, with 10 bases separating them. The CDR3 DNA reads as TGTGCCAGCAGGGGAGACACAAATGAGCAGTTCTTC. Its translation: CASRGDTNEQFF.

The rearrangement uses TRBV5-1 and TRBJ2-2; 9 nucleotides line up with TRBD2. V was clipped by 5 bases and J by 5 bases; unmatched bases: 13. The CDR3 runs to 17 residues. CDR1 is SGHRS and CDR2 is YFSETQ in the germline V gene. The CDR3 loop is CASSLSSIAGATGELFF. For the CDR3, the DNA is TGCGCCAGCAGTCTTAGTTCCATAGCGGGAGCTACCGGGGAGCTGTTTTTT.

The chain combines TRBV15 with TRBJ1-5; D may be TRBD1 (6 bases). CDR3 length: 15 residues. CDR1 and CDR2 (germline): LNHNV, YYDKDF (reference sequence). The germline V and J ends were trimmed by 0 bases and 2 bases, with 8 bases remaining between them. In DNA, the CDR3 is TGTGCCACCAGCAGAGAGGCAGGGGGCAATCAGCCCCAGCATTTT. The encoded protein is CATSREAGGNQPQHF.

J is TRBJ1-2 and V is TRBV4-1; D unclear. V dropped 2 bases and J dropped 4 bases, with 14 bases sitting between them. The CDR3 is made up of 15 amino acids. Germline CDR1 is MGHRA and CDR2 is YSYEKL. CDR3 protein: CASSQMTEKSYGYTF. Here the CDR3 DNA reads TGCGCCAGCAGCCAAATGACGGAGAAAAGCTATGGCTACACCTTC.

CDR3 DNA sequence: TGTGCCAGCAGTGACCAGGGACAGGGGTGGTACGAGCAGTACTTC. This encodes CASSDQGQGWYEQYF. This sequence joins TRBV2 and TRBJ2-7; TRBD1 aligns across 10 bases. The CDR3 is 15 residues long. Germline V gene sequence: CDR1 SNHLY, CDR2 FYNNEI. V dropped 3 bases and J dropped 4; count of bases not matched to a gene: 6.

This chain connects TRBV29-1 to TRBJ1-1, with D maybe TRBD1 (6 bases). Per germline, CDR1 SQVTM and CDR2 ANQGSEA. V lost 7 bases and J 4 bases, leaving 16 bases between the germline ends. This CDR3 is 13 amino acids long. CDR3 protein: CSGVQGPGTEAFF. The CDR3, as DNA: TGCAGCGGGGTACAGGGTCCGGGCACTGAAGCTTTCTTT.

V usage is TRBV28 and J usage is TRBJ1-2, with 11 bases identical to TRBD1. The germline gives CDR1 MDHEN, CDR2 SYDVKM. CDR3 length: 14 amino acids. Trimming cost V 4 bases and J 8 bases; bases outside gene matches: 6. The CDR3 loop reads CASSSGQGARGYTF. As DNA, the CDR3 is TGTGCCAGCAGTTCTGGACAGGGGGCCAGAGGCTACACCTTC.

V usage is TRBV29-1 and J usage is TRBJ2-7, with 10 bases lining up with TRBD2. Trimming cost V 6 bases and J 3 bases; bases outside gene matches: 5. The V gene's germline CDR1 is SQVTM and CDR2 ANQGSEA. The CDR3 spans 13 residues. The CDR3, as DNA: TGCAGCGTCGTTCCTAGCGGGAGCTACGAGCAGTACTTC. Translating it yields CSVVPSGSYEQYF.

V usage is TRBV5-4 and J usage is TRBJ2-3; 13 nucleotides match TRBD2. The CDR3 sequence is 15 residues long. The V gene end was trimmed by 4 bases and the J gene end by 8 bases; junction bases not matched to a gene: 7. CDR1 and CDR2 (germline): SGHNT, YYREEE (reference sequence). The CDR3 DNA reads TGTGCCAGCAGCGCCGGACTAGCGGGAGTAAGTACGCAGTATTTT. Its translation is CASSAGLAGVSTQYF.

The gene calls are TRBV7-9 and TRBJ2-1, with 7 nucleotides matching TRBD2. The germline V gene has CDR1 SEHNR and CDR2 FQNEAQ (reference sequence). The CDR3 runs to 14 residues. With 10 bases clipped from V and 12 bases from J, the junction kept 18 bases outside the gene matches. CDR3: CAIQLSMGRVGQFF. The CDR3, as DNA: TGTGCCATACAGCTTAGTATGGGGAGGGTCGGGCAGTTCTTC. Based on the CDR3 plus reference TRBV7-9 and TRBJ2-1, the full variable domain is DTGVSQNPRHKITKRGQNVTFRCDPISEHNRLYWYRQTLGQGPEFLTYFQNEAQLEKSRLLSDRFSAERPKGSFSTLEIQRTEQGDSAMYLCAIQLSMGRVGQFFGPGTRLTVL.

This chain uses TRBV24-1 with TRBJ2-3; 14 bases match TRBD2. Trimming at V came to 3 bases and at J to 5 bases, leaving 9 bases not matched to a gene. Per the germline V gene, CDR1 is KGHDR and CDR2 is SFDVKD. The CDR3 covers 18 residues. Here the CDR3 reads CATSDPPGLAGAGDTQYF. CDR3 nucleotides: TGTGCCACCAGTGATCCACCGGGACTAGCGGGAGCGGGAGATACGCAGTATTTT.

This clone was recorded once. The genes are TRBV3-1 (or the pseudogene TRBV3-2) and TRBJ1-5, with D uncertain. CDR1 and CDR2 from the germline V gene are LGHDT and YNNKEL (reference sequence). V was shortened by 0 bases and J by 1 base, with 4 bases between the two germline ends. There are 14 residues in the CDR3. The CDR3 sequence is CASSQDMSNQPQHF. In nucleotides, the CDR3 is TGTGCCAGCAGCCAAGATATGAGCAATCAGCCCCAGCATTTT.

This clone was detected a few times. This rearrangement joins TRBV10-2 to TRBJ1-2; 7 bases are shared with TRBD1. Germline V gene data show CDR1 as WSHSY and CDR2 as SAAADI. V lost 6 bases, J lost 8 bases, and 6 bases stayed unmatched. The CDR3 has 12 residues. The CDR3 DNA is TGCGCCAGCAGGGGGGACAGTAGGGGCTACACCTTC. Encoded protein: CASRGDSRGYTF.

V and J are TRBV2 and TRBJ1-2, with TRBD1 matching over 10 bases. The J segment lost 4 bases and the V segment lost 3 bases, leaving 5 bases of the junction unmatched. CDR3 length: 15 residues. The germline V gene encodes CDR1 SNHLY and CDR2 FYNNEI. In nucleotides, the CDR3 is TGTGCCAGCAGTGACGGGACAGGGGTTCCCTATGGCTACACCTTC. It translates to CASSDGTGVPYGYTF.

The rearrangement links TRBV10-3 to TRBJ2-3; possible D gene TRBD2, 7 bases. CDR3 length equals 14 residues. V gave up 7 bases and J gave up 2 bases, with 13 bases separating them. Germline-derived CDR1 and CDR2 are ENHRY and SYGVKD. The CDR3 loop is CAIKEGGITDTQYF. Here the CDR3 DNA reads TGTGCCATCAAGGAGGGGGGGATCACAGATACGCAGTATTTT.

The chain is built from TRBV24-1 and TRBJ2-2, with D maybe TRBD1 (6 bases). Germline V CDR1 and CDR2: KGHDR, SFDVKD. The CDR3 sequence is 12 residues long. V lost 9 bases and J lost 4, with 8 bases in between. The CDR3, as DNA: TGTGCCACCGGACAGTTCACCGGGGAGCTGTTTTTT. Its protein is CATGQFTGELFF.

In its sample, this clone was seen a few times. This chain links TRBV10-3 with TRBJ1-5; D call uncertain. Germline assignment: CDR1 ENHRY and CDR2 SYGVKD. This CDR3 has 13 amino acids. V shed 4 bases and J shed 5 bases, with 9 bases lying between them. The CDR3 sequence is CAISGDGHQPQHF. For the CDR3, the DNA is TGTGCCATCAGTGGCGATGGGCATCAGCCCCAGCATTTT.

The rearrangement joins TRBV2 to TRBJ1-1; the D is unclear. CDR1 SNHLY and CDR2 FYNNEI come from the germline V gene. The CDR3 covers 14 residues. Trimming took off 3 bases at V and 1 base at J, with 9 bases between the two ends. Here the CDR3 DNA reads TGTGCCAGCAGTGAGTTCGTGGCGAACACTGAAGCTTTCTTT. Translation: CASSEFVANTEAFF.

This rearrangement joins TRBV11-3 to TRBJ1-6; possible D gene TRBD1, 5 bases. From germline, CDR1 is SGHNT and CDR2 YENEEA. The CDR3 runs 16 residues. V shed 2 bases and J shed 7 bases, with 15 bases lying between them. CDR3 sequence: CASSLRAGYLNSPLHF. The CDR3 DNA reads as TGTGCCAGCAGCTTAAGGGCAGGGTACCTGAATTCACCCCTCCACTTT. Based on the CDR3 plus reference TRBV11-3 and TRBJ1-6, the full variable domain is EAGVVQSPRYKIIEKKQPVAFWCNPISGHNTLYWYLQNLGQGPELLIRYENEEAVDDSQLPKDRFSAERLKGVDSTLKIQPAELGDSAVYLCASSLRAGYLNSPLHFGNGTRLTVT.

The rearrangement joins TRBV28 to TRBJ1-6; 9 bases align to TRBD1. The ends lost 5 bases at V and 10 bases at J; junction bases unmatched: 6. Germline V gene data show CDR1 as MDHEN and CDR2 as SYDVKM. This CDR3 contains 14 residues. The CDR3 nucleotides are TGTGCCAGCAGTACACAGGGGGCGCACTCACCCCTCCACTTT. Protein: CASSTQGAHSPLHF.